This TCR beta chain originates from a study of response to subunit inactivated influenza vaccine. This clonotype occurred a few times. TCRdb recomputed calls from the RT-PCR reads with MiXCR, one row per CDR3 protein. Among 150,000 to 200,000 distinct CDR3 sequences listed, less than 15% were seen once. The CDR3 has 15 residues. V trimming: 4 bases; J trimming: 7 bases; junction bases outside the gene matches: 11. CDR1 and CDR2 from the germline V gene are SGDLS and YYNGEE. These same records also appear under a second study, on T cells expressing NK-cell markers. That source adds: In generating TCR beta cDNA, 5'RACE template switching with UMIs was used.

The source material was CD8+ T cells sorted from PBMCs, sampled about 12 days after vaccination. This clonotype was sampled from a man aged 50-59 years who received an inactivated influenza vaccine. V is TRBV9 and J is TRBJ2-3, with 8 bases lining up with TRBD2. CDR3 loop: CASSPSGSGVYTQYF. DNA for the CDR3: TGTGCCAGCAGCCCGAGCGGTAGCGGGGTATATACGCAGTATTTT.